One and the same sample provided the 11 T cell receptor beta chains below, sequenced in a study of shared T cell receptors in the human thymus. Profiling relied on immunoSEQ multiplex PCR, and the TCRdb table lists in-frame clones only, not all of them. The sample contains 450,000 to 650,000 clones, roughly 74% of which appear only once. This sample also appeared in a second study, on human thymus T cells.

Sequencing input: thymocytes. These receptors all stem from a boy in the first two years of life with a congenital heart defect.

The V gene is TRBV27, the J gene TRBJ2-7, with TRBD1 matching 7 bases. V lost 0 bases and J lost 5; bases outside the gene matches: 10. CDR1 is MNHEY, CDR2 SMNVEV, per germline (reference sequence). The CDR3 loop spans 16 amino acids. DNA for the CDR3: TGTGCCAGCAGTTTATCGAAGGGGGCGAGTCCCCACGAGCAGTACTTC. Its translation is CASSLSKGASPHEQYF.

V usage is TRBV7-9 and J usage is TRBJ2-3; weak D call: TRBD2 (6 bases). The CDR3 extends over 18 amino acids. The germline V and J ends were trimmed by 6 bases and 2 bases, with 24 bases remaining between them. Germline CDR1 reads SEHNR; CDR2 reads FQNEAQ (reference sequence). CDR3 in amino acids: CASSHPRPLRDSTDTQYF. The CDR3 DNA reads as TGTGCCAGCAGTCATCCCCGGCCTTTGCGGGATTCCACAGATACGCAGTATTTT.

This clone has just a few counts. The chain links TRBV5-4 to TRBJ2-5, with 8 nucleotides matching TRBD1. This CDR3 spans 15 amino acids. The V gene's germline CDR1 is SGHNT and CDR2 YYREEE (reference sequence). V lost 1 base to trimming and J lost 4 bases; unmatched junction nucleotides: 6. The CDR3 sequence is CASSLSPDRVETQYF. The CDR3 nucleotides are TGTGCCAGCAGCTTGTCCCCGGACAGGGTAGAGACCCAGTACTTC.

The J gene is TRBJ2-1, the V gene TRBV29-1; D uncertain. CDR3 length equals 14 residues. Germline CDR1 SQVTM, CDR2 ANQGSEA. V gave up 3 bases and J gave up 0 bases, with 9 bases separating them. The CDR3 sequence: CSVESSSSYNEQFF. The CDR3 DNA reads TGCAGCGTTGAGTCCTCGAGCTCCTACAATGAGCAGTTCTTC.

V is TRBV5-1 and J is TRBJ2-2; the match to TRBD2 covers 7 bases. CDR3 length equals 16 residues. Germline CDR1 and CDR2: SGHRS and YFSETQ. J gave up 5 bases and V 3 bases, and 10 bases lay outside the gene matches. The CDR3: CASSCGGGRPTGELFF. CDR3 DNA: TGCGCCAGCAGCTGCGGGGGTGGACGACCGACCGGGGAGCTGTTTTTT. The complete variable domain, with remaining parts taken from reference TRBV5-1 and TRBJ2-2, reads KAGVTQTPRYLIKTRGQQVTLSCSPISGHRSVSWYQQTPGQGLQFLFEYFSETQRNKGNFPGRFSGRQFSNSRSEMNVSTLELGDSALYLCASSCGGGRPTGELFFGEGSRLTVL.

This chain joins TRBV16 and TRBJ2-1; 7 nucleotides align to TRBD1. Germline lookup yields CDR1 KGHSY and CDR2 FQNENV. V was pared by 2 bases and J by 14 bases, with 6 bases of the junction left unmatched. The CDR3 spans 12 residues. CDR3 DNA sequence: TGTGCCAGCAGCCAAATTCCGACAGGGAAGTTCTTC. The encoded protein is CASSQIPTGKFF. Full variable domain (rest looked up from reference TRBV16 and TRBJ2-1): GEEVAQTPKHLVRGEGQKAKLYCAPIKGHSYVFWYQQVLKNEFKFLISFQNENVFDETGMPKERFSAKCLPNSPCSLEIQATKLEDSAVYFCASSQIPTGKFFGPGTRLTVL.

The chain couples TRBV6-5 to TRBJ2-2, with 13 bases lining up with TRBD2. This CDR3 has 13 amino acids. The V gene's germline CDR1 is MNHEY and CDR2 SVGAGI. Trimming at V came to 6 bases and at J to 8 bases, leaving 0 bases not matched to a gene. CDR3 DNA: TGTGCCAGCAGGGGACTAGCGGGAGGGGAGCTGTTTTTT. Encoded protein: CASRGLAGGELFF.

This chain uses TRBV9 with TRBJ2-7; 7 nucleotides match TRBD2. The ends lost 0 bases at V and 4 bases at J; junction bases unmatched: 7. The CDR3 extends over 15 amino acids. CDR1 SGDLS and CDR2 YYNGEE come from the germline V gene. The CDR3 sequence: CASSVEREGRYEQYF. The CDR3 DNA is TGTGCCAGCAGCGTAGAGAGGGAGGGCCGTTACGAGCAGTACTTC.

The V gene is TRBV7-2, the J gene TRBJ2-7; D is undetermined. V dropped 5 bases and J dropped 2 bases, with 16 bases sitting between them. CDR1 is SGHTA and CDR2 is FQGNSA in the germline V gene. The CDR3 runs 15 residues. This CDR3 is CASSAVSTVTYEQYF. As DNA, the CDR3 is TGTGCCAGCAGCGCGGTCTCGACGGTCACCTACGAGCAGTACTTC. The full variable domain, rest sourced from reference TRBV7-2 and TRBJ2-7, is GAGVSQSPSNKVTEKGKDVELRCDPISGHTALYWYRQSLGQGLEFLIYFQGNSAPDKSGLPSDRFSAERTGGSVSTLTIQRTQQEDSAVYLCASSAVSTVTYEQYFGPGTRLTVT.

This rearrangement joins TRBV7-8 to TRBJ2-7, with a possible D match to TRBD2 (6 bases). V lost 6 bases and J 0 bases, leaving 12 bases between the germline ends. The CDR3 runs 14 residues. CDR1 and CDR2 from the germline V gene are SGHVS and FQNEAQ. The CDR3: CASSLAWNSYEQYF. The CDR3, as DNA: TGTGCCAGCAGTCTAGCGTGGAACTCCTACGAGCAGTACTTC.

J is TRBJ2-7 and V is TRBV10-3; D remains ambiguous. In germline, CDR1 is ENHRY, CDR2 SYGVKD. V gave up 3 bases and J gave up 6 bases, with 15 bases separating them. This CDR3 comprises 14 residues. The CDR3 sequence: CAISDFSLAGEQYF. CDR3 DNA: TGTGCCATCAGTGACTTTTCATTAGCTGGCGAGCAGTACTTC.